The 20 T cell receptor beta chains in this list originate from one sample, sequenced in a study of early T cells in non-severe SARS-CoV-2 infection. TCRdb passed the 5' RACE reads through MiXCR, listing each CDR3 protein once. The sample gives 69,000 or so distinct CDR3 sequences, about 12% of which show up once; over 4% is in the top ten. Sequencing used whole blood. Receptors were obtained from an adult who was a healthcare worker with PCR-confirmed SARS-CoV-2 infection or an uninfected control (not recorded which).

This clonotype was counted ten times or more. The CDR3 loop is CASSPGTAYNEQFF. The CDR3 DNA reads TGTGCCAGCAGCCCCGGGACAGCCTACAATGAGCAGTTCTTC. The V gene is TRBV7-2, the J gene TRBJ2-1, with 7 nucleotides matching TRBD1. The CDR3 is 14 residues long. The V gene's germline CDR1 is SGHTA and CDR2 FQGNSA. V lost 5 bases, J lost 2 bases, and 3 bases stayed unmatched.

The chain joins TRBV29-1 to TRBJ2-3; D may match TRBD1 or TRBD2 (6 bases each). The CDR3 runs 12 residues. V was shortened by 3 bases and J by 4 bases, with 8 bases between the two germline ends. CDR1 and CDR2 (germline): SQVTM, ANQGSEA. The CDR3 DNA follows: TGCAGCGTTGAGGAGGGGGCAGATACGCAGTATTTT. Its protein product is CSVEEGADTQYF.

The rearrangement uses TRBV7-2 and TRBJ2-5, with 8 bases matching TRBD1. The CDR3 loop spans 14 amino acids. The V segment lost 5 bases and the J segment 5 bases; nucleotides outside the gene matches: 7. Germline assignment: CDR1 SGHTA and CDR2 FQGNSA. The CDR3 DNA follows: TGTGCCAGCAGCCCGGGACAGGTGGTGGAGACCCAGTACTTC. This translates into CASSPGQVVETQYF.

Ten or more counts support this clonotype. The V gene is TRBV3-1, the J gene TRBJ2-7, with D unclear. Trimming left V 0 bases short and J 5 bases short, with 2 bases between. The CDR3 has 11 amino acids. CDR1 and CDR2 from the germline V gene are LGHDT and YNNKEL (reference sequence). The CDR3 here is CASSQEHEQYF. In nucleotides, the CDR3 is TGTGCCAGCAGCCAAGAACACGAGCAGTACTTC.

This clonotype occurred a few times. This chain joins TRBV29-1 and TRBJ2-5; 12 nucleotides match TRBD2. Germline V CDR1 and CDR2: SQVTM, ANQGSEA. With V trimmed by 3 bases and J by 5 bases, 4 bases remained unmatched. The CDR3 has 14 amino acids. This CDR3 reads CSVDTSGRMETQYF. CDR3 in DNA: TGCAGCGTTGACACTAGCGGGAGGATGGAGACCCAGTACTTC.

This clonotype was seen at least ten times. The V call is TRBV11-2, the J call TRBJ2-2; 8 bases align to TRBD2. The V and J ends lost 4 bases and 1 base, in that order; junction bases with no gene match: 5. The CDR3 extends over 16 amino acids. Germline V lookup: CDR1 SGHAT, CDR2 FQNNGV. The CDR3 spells CASSYPSGGNTGELFF. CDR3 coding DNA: TGTGCCAGCAGCTACCCCAGCGGGGGGAACACCGGGGAGCTGTTTTTT.

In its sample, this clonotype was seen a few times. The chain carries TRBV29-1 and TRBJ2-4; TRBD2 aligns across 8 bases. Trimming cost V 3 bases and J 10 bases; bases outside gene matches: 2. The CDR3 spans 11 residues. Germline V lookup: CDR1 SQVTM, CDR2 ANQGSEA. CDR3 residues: CSVDVAGIQYF. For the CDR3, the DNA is TGCAGCGTTGATGTAGCGGGAATTCAGTACTTC. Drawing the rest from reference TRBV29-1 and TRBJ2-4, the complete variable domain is SAVISQKPSRDICQRGTSLTIQCQVDSQVTMMFWYRQQPGQSLTLIATANQGSEATYESGFVIDKFPISRPNLTFSTLTVSNMSPEDSSIYLCSVDVAGIQYFGAGTRLSVL.

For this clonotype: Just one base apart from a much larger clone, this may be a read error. The CDR3 spells CVSSRPGQGYEQYF. Written as DNA, the CDR3 is TGTGTCAGCAGCCGTCCGGGACAGGGGTACGAGCAGTACTTC. V is TRBV11-2 and J is TRBJ2-7, with 10 bases that match TRBD1. Per the germline V gene, CDR1 is SGHAT and CDR2 is FQNNGV. CDR3 length: 14 residues.

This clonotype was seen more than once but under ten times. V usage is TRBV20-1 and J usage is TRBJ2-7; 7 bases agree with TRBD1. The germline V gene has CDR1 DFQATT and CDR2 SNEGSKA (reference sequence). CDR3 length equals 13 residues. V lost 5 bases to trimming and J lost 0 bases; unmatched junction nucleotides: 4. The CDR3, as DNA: TGCAGTGCTTTTGGGACAGACTCCTACGAGCAGTACTTC. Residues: CSAFGTDSYEQYF.

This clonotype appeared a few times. The CDR3 protein is CASSISSGGPNEQFF. The CDR3 DNA follows: TGTGCCAGTAGTATAAGTAGCGGGGGGCCCAATGAGCAGTTCTTC. V is TRBV19 and J is TRBJ2-1; 10 bases map to TRBD2. CDR1 and CDR2 (germline): LNHDA, SQIVND (reference sequence). With 2 bases clipped from V and 6 bases from J, the junction kept 4 bases outside the gene matches. The CDR3 runs to 15 residues.

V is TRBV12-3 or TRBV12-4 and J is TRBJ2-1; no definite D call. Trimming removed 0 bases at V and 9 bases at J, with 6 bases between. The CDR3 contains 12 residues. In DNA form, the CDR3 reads TGTGCCAGCAGTTTAGCACCGAGTGAGCAGTTCTTC. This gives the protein CASSLAPSEQFF.

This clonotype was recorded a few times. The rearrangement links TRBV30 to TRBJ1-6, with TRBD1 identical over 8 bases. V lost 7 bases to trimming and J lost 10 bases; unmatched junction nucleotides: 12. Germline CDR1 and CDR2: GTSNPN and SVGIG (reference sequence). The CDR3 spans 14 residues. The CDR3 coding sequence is TGTGCCTATAGTGGGACAGGCAATGACTCACCCCTCCACTTT. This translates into CAYSGTGNDSPLHF.

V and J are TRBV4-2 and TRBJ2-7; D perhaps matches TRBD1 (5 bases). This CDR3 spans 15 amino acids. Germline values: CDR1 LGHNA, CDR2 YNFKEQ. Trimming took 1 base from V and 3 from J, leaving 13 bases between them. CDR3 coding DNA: TGTGCCAGCAGCCAAGGGGGCGGAGAACTCTACGAGCAGTACTTC. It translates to CASSQGGGELYEQYF.

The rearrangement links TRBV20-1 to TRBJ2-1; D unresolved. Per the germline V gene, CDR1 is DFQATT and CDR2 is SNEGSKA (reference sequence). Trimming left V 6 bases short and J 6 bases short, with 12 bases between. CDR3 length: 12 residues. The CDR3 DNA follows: TGCAGTGCCAAACCGGGTCCCAATGAGCAGTTCTTC. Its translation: CSAKPGPNEQFF.

CDR3 DNA sequence: TGTGCCGGGGGCCTATTTGGCACAGATACGCAGTATTTT. Translating it yields CAGGLFGTDTQYF. The rearrangement links TRBV7-9 to TRBJ2-3; tentatively, D is TRBD1 (6 bases). CDR1 is SEHNR, CDR2 FQNEAQ, per germline (reference sequence). V lost 11 bases and J lost 1, with 13 bases in between. This CDR3 region has 13 residues.

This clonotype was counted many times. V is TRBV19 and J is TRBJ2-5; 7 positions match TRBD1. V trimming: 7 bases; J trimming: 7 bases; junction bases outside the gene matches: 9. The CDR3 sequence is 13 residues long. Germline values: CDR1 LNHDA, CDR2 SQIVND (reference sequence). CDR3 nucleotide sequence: TGTGCCAGTACCCTCGGGACAGTCGGGACCCAGTACTTC. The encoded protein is CASTLGTVGTQYF.

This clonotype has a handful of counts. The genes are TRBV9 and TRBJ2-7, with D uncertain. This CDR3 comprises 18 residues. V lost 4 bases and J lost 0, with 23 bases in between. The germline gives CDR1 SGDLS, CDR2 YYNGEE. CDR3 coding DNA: TGTGCCAGCAGCCGCGAACCCGCCGGCACAGTGTCCTCCTACGAGCAGTACTTC. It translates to CASSREPAGTVSSYEQYF.

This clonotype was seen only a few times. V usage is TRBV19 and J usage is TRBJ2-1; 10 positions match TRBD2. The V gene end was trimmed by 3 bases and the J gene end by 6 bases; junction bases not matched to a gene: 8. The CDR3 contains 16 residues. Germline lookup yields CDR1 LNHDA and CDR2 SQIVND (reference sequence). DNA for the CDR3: TGTGCCAGTAGTATTCGTTCTAGCGGGGGCCTCAATGAGCAGTTCTTC. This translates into CASSIRSSGGLNEQFF.

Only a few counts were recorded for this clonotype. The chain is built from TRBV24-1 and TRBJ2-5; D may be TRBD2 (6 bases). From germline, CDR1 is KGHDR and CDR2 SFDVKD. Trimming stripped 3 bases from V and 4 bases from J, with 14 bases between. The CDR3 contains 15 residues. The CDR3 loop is CATSDPRRAGETQYF. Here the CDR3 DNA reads TGTGCCACCAGTGATCCTCGCAGAGCGGGAGAGACCCAGTACTTC.

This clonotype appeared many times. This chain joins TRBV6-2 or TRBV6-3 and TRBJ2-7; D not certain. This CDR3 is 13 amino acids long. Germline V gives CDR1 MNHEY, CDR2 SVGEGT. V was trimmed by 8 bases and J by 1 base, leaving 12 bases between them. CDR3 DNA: TGTGCCAGCTTCGGATCCCCTTCCTACGAGCAGTACTTC. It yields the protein CASFGSPSYEQYF.